The present TCR beta chain was sequenced within a study of CXCR3-negative and CXCR3-positive naive CD8 T cells (dated by TCRdb to between 2018 and 2021). About the study as a whole: Roughly 150 million TRB reads were obtained in total, roughly 1.5 +/- 0.3 million reads per library. TRBV-TRBJ cluster analysis included naive subsets from about 5 donors and memory cells from 3 donors. Diversity and physicochemical repertoire analyses covered approximately 10 donors pooled from two independent experiments. Summary of the overall study and its limitations: Because CXCR3 expression was partially decreased after cryopreservation, freshly isolated PBMCs were used for most assays. Because surface CD5, which is linked to self-reactivity in mice, was comparable between the naive subsets, TCR interaction strength was also inferred from the physicochemical properties of TRB CDR3s. Within the same donor, TRBV-TRBJ usage looked similar between naive CXCR3-negative and CXCR3-positive cells, but memory cells had distinct patterns. TRB CDR3s from CXCR3-positive naive cells showed higher hydrophobicity (lower Kidera factor 4), lower energy, and higher strength and volume indices than CXCR3-negative naive cells. Repertoire diversity was comparably high in both naive subsets but much lower in memory CD8+ T cells.

Concerning this clonotype itself: Its antigen remains unidentified.

For every CD8+ T cell subset, 300,000 cells were flow-sorted straight into RLT lysis buffer, and each subset was sorted in triplicate. To keep memory contaminants out, a stringent definition of naive CD8+ T cells was applied: CD45RO-CCR7+CD27+CD95-. Peripheral blood mononuclear cells were isolated from buffy coats using standard density gradient centrifugation. Naive CXCR3-negative and CXCR3-positive CD8+ T cells were flow-sorted on a FACSAria III. Total RNA was extracted from sorted cells with an RNeasy Mini Kit. CDR1 and CDR2, looked up from the germline V gene, are SGHTA and FQGTGA. The CDR3, from cysteine to phenylalanine, totals 15 residues. Only the protein is available. Sequencer: NextSeq 550. The Human TCR Profiling Kit (MiLaboratory) was used to make UMI-labeled 5' RACE TRB cDNA libraries. cDNA synthesis used the entire amount of extracted RNA, and PCR amplification then used the entire amount of cDNA produced. Libraries were prepared in parallel with an identical number of PCR cycles. As for how the authors treated the data: MIGEC and MiXCR extracted about 54,000 +/- 9,700 unique UMI-labeled TRB cDNA molecules per library, requiring at least two reads per UMI. On average, each library contained approximately 40,000 +/- 10,000 functional in-frame TRB CDR3 nucleotide clonotypes without stop codons. After downsampling to 5000 UMI-labeled TRB molecules per sample, diversity metrics, including normalized Shannon-Wiener and Chao1, were computed in VDJtools. Clonotype-size-weighted physicochemical properties of the central five CDR3 residues (interaction energy, strength, volume and Kidera factor 4) were computed in VDJtools. The reads, reprocessed by TCRdb, yield one row per CDR3 protein sequence and no DNA. The V and J calls and clone size are TCRdb's, not the authors'. The table for this sample lists about 89,000 distinct CDR3 sequences. Together, the top ten hold almost 0.55% of the sample.

The clonotype comes from a human donor in good health. Some clones in this sample may be carry-over from other donors' samples. Sequencing was done on a sample of naive CXCR3+ CD8+ T cells from blood. Read against the paper, the sample's cell subset or site label means: CD45RO-CCR7+CD27+CD95- naive CD8+ T cells expressing CXCR3 (TNR3+). The sequence is built from TRBV7-3 and TRBJ2-7. The CDR3 here reads CASSLSPDSSYEQYF.